These 24 T cell receptor beta chains share one sample of origin, sequenced in a study of blood T cells in healthy people across ages. It was with a sample-barcoded 5' primer and a J-beta primer mix that a second PCR of roughly 7 to 12 cycles was run. TCRdb analysed the 5' RACE reads with MiXCR anew, one entry per CDR3 protein. The sample yields about 1,400,000 distinct CDR3 sequences, about 43% seen once. The sequenced sample consisted of blood. The source is a woman between 18 and 30 years old in good health.

The gene calls are TRBV7-8 and TRBJ2-3; TRBD2 matches at 10 bases. Germline assignment: CDR1 SGHVS and CDR2 FQNEAQ. V lost 1 base and J lost 1; bases outside the gene matches: 11. The CDR3 consists of 19 residues. The chain's CDR3 is CASSLGGALAGAGTDTQYF. The DNA for the CDR3 is TGTGCCAGCAGCTTAGGGGGGGCTCTAGCGGGAGCCGGCACAGATACGCAGTATTTT.

This clonotype has more than one count but fewer than ten. The chain uses TRBV5-1 and TRBJ2-5, with D possibly being TRBD1 (5 bases). The germline V and J ends were trimmed by 7 bases and 2 bases, with 15 bases remaining between them. Germline CDR1 is SGHRS and CDR2 is YFSETQ. The CDR3 covers 14 residues. CDR3 nucleotide sequence: TGCGCCAGCCCAGAGCAGGGATGGCAAGAGACCCAGTACTTC. As protein: CASPEQGWQETQYF.

The rearrangement joins TRBV18 to TRBJ1-2; D is unresolved. The CDR3 is 18 amino acids. CDR1 and CDR2 (germline): KGHSH, LQKENI. Trimming removed 1 base from V and 4 bases from J, with 22 bases in between. The CDR3 DNA reads as TGTGCCAGCTCACCACTTGACCCCCTACCAGAGGGTACCTATGGCTACACCTTC. Its protein product is CASSPLDPLPEGTYGYTF.

V is TRBV15 and J is TRBJ2-3, with 8 bases fitting TRBD1. J gave up 3 bases and V 0 bases, and 5 bases lay outside the gene matches. The CDR3 loop spans 16 amino acids. The germline V gene encodes CDR1 LNHNV and CDR2 YYDKDF (reference sequence). The CDR3 sequence is CATSRDRRTGTDTQYF. The CDR3 nucleotides read TGTGCCACCAGCAGAGACCGTCGGACAGGGACAGATACGCAGTATTTT.

The V call is TRBV28, the J call TRBJ1-5; D unresolved. Germline values: CDR1 MDHEN, CDR2 SYDVKM. This CDR3 has 12 amino acids. Between the trimmed V and J ends, which lost 7 bases and 0 bases, there was a span of 4 bases. The CDR3 protein is CASTDSNQPQHF. In nucleotides, the CDR3 is TGTGCCAGCACCGATAGCAATCAGCCCCAGCATTTT.

V usage is TRBV6-6 and J usage is TRBJ1-5; TRBD1 matches 8 bases. The CDR3 covers 13 residues. The ends lost 5 bases at V and 6 bases at J; junction bases unmatched: 3. The germline V gene encodes CDR1 MNHNY and CDR2 SVGAGI (reference sequence). Here the CDR3 reads CASSQGAVQPQHF. The CDR3 nucleotides read TGTGCCAGCAGTCAGGGGGCTGTTCAGCCCCAGCATTTT.

V usage is TRBV14 and J usage is TRBJ2-1, with 8 bases matching TRBD1. Germline loops: CDR1 SGHDN, CDR2 FVKESK. The CDR3 contains 15 residues. V shed 4 bases and J 5 bases; nucleotides not matched to a gene: 7. The CDR3: CASSRDRMGDNEQFF. In nucleotides, the CDR3 is TGTGCCAGCAGCCGGGACAGGATGGGAGACAATGAGCAGTTCTTC. Filled out from reference TRBV14 and TRBJ2-1, the complete variable domain reads EAGVTQFPSHSVIEKGQTVTLRCDPISGHDNLYWYRRVMGKEIKFLLHFVKESKQDESGMPNNRFLAERTGGTYSTLKVQPAELEDSGVYFCASSRDRMGDNEQFFGPGTRLTVL.

This clonotype was observed a few times. A much larger clone lies one base from this, so it may be a read error. The rearrangement uses TRBV9 and TRBJ2-5, with a possible D match to TRBD1 (6 bases). The J call may be mistaken, given a closer DNA end match to TRBJ2-7. CDR3 length: 13 residues. The germline gives CDR1 SGDLS, CDR2 YYNGEE. The CDR3 DNA sequence: TGTGCCAGCAGCGTAGGGGGGCCTTCCGAGCAGTACTTC. Translation gives CASSVGGPSEQYF.

The DNA for the CDR3 is TGCAGTGCTAGAGATACAATAGCACGGTACGAGCAGTACTTC. It codes for CSARDTIARYEQYF. The chain is built from TRBV20-1 and TRBJ2-7; D call uncertain. The CDR3 is 14 residues long. Deletions cut 0 bases from V and 4 bases from J, with 13 bases between. Germline V gene sequence: CDR1 DFQATT, CDR2 SNEGSKA (reference sequence).

The genes are TRBV29-1 and TRBJ2-5, with no clear D. Germline V gene sequence: CDR1 SQVTM, CDR2 ANQGSEA. This CDR3 is 12 amino acids long. V dropped 5 bases and J dropped 0 bases, with 7 bases sitting between them. Here the CDR3 reads CSVTADQETQYF. In DNA form, the CDR3 reads TGCAGCGTTACTGCTGACCAAGAGACCCAGTACTTC.

This clonotype was detected only a few times. The chain uses TRBV5-1 and TRBJ1-1; D not certain. Trimming stripped 3 bases from V and 2 bases from J, with 17 bases between. The CDR3 totals 16 residues. The germline V gene has CDR1 SGHRS and CDR2 YFSETQ. The CDR3, as DNA: TGCGCCAGCAGCTACAAGGAGGGAGCGGGCAACACTGAAGCTTTCTTT. Amino acid sequence: CASSYKEGAGNTEAFF.

Comment on this clonotype: A junction boundary mismatches the germline segment, possibly from a read error. The gene calls are TRBV12-3 or TRBV12-4 and TRBJ1-6; D is ambiguous. The CDR3 length is 13 residues. CDR3 residues: CASRLGFNSLLHF. The CDR3 nucleotides read TGTGCCAGCAGGCTAGGCTTTAATTCACTCCTCCACTTT.

The rearrangement joins TRBV18 to TRBJ2-1; D is ambiguous. Judging by the DNA end, TRBJ2-7 fits better; the J call may be wrong. CDR3 length equals 17 residues. Germline CDR1 and CDR2: KGHSH and LQKENI. The CDR3 loop is CASSPPTGGSSYNEQYF. CDR3 nucleotide sequence: TGTGCCAGCTCACCACCGACGGGTGGTAGCTCCTACAATGAGCAGTACTTC.

This clonotype was counted a single time. The CDR3 nucleotides are TGCAGCGTTGCCAGGGAGAACACCGGGGAGCTGTTTTTT. Its translation: CSVARENTGELFF. The chain carries TRBV29-1 and TRBJ2-2, with D tentatively TRBD1 (5 bases). The ends were cut back, 4 bases at V and 1 base at J, with 7 bases in the middle. The CDR3 loop spans 13 amino acids. Per germline, CDR1 SQVTM and CDR2 ANQGSEA.

The chain uses TRBV3-1 and TRBJ1-5; D is unclear. Germline V gene sequence: CDR1 LGHDT, CDR2 YNNKEL (reference sequence). Trimming removed 1 base at V and 7 bases at J, with 11 bases between. The CDR3 has 14 residues. This CDR3 reads CASSQGPSRQPQHF. The CDR3 bases are TGTGCCAGCAGCCAAGGGCCGTCGAGGCAGCCCCAGCATTTT.

The CDR3, as DNA: TGTGCCAGCAGTTTATCGGCAGGGGCCTATGGCTACACCTTC. Translated, it gives CASSLSAGAYGYTF. This chain joins TRBV27 and TRBJ1-2, with TRBD1 as a possible D gene (6 bases). Germline V gene data show CDR1 as MNHEY and CDR2 as SMNVEV (reference sequence). Trimming removed 0 bases at V and 4 bases at J, with 9 bases between. The CDR3 length is 14 residues.

The rearrangement links TRBV21-1 to TRBJ2-1; TRBD2 was called by the table and not checked on the DNA. TRBV21-1 represents a pseudogene. The CDR3 length is 17 residues. The CDR3 DNA is TGTGCCAGCAGCCCCGTGGAGCGGGGGGGCCGCTACAATGAGCAGTTCTTC. It yields the protein CASSPVERGGRYNEQFF.

This clonotype appeared a few times. Here the CDR3 reads CASSVGGMDTQYF. The CDR3 DNA follows: TGTGCCAGCAGCGTAGGAGGTATGGATACGCAGTATTTT. The gene calls are TRBV9 and TRBJ2-3; D unclear. Germline lookup yields CDR1 SGDLS and CDR2 YYNGEE. The germline V and J ends were trimmed by 0 bases and 6 bases, with 8 bases remaining between them. This CDR3 has 13 amino acids.

This clonotype has just a few counts. The V call is TRBV3-1, the J call TRBJ2-1; unclear D gene. V was pared by 2 bases and J by 13 bases, with 9 bases between. The length of the CDR3 is 11 residues. Germline V CDR1 and CDR2: LGHDT, YNNKEL (reference sequence). The CDR3, as DNA: TGTGCCAGCAGCCAAATTTCGGCACAGTTCTTC. Its protein product is CASSQISAQFF.

This rearrangement joins TRBV12-3 or TRBV12-4 to TRBJ2-4; 13 nucleotides line up with TRBD2. The CDR3 is 17 amino acids. V shed 6 bases and J 13 bases; nucleotides not matched to a gene: 18. CDR3 nucleotide sequence: TGTGCCAGCAGCCCTCGGACTAGCGGGAGTATTTCCTACAAGCAGTACTTC. It specifies CASSPRTSGSISYKQYF.

This chain uses TRBV18 with TRBJ1-2, with 7 bases fitting TRBD1. Germline CDR1 and CDR2: KGHSH and LQKENI. The CDR3 consists of 16 residues. V lost 6 bases and J lost 8; bases outside the gene matches: 18. The CDR3 reads CASSWQRTGPLEGYTF. The DNA for the CDR3 is TGTGCCAGCTCTTGGCAGCGGACAGGCCCTCTGGAGGGCTACACCTTC.

The DNA for the CDR3 is TGTGCCAGCACCATCACAGGGGATACTGAAGCTTTCTTT. Amino acids: CASTITGDTEAFF. This rearrangement joins TRBV12-3 or TRBV12-4 to TRBJ1-1; TRBD1 agrees at 7 bases. J gave up 5 bases and V 7 bases, and 7 bases lay outside the gene matches. This CDR3 is 13 amino acids long.

This clonotype came up a few times. The genes are TRBV6-1 and TRBJ1-5; no clear D. CDR1 MNHNS and CDR2 SASEGT come from the germline V gene. The ends were cut back, 0 bases at V and 0 bases at J, with 9 bases in the middle. The CDR3 covers 16 residues. Written as DNA, the CDR3 is TGTGCCAGCAGTGAAGCGATGGACTATAGCAATCAGCCCCAGCATTTT. Amino acid sequence: CASSEAMDYSNQPQHF.

The V gene is TRBV5-1, the J gene TRBJ2-1; 10 nucleotides match TRBD2. CDR3 length: 17 amino acids. Germline V CDR1 and CDR2: SGHRS, YFSETQ. The V segment lost 0 bases and the J segment 3 bases; nucleotides outside the gene matches: 6. Here the CDR3 reads CASSLESRLAGYNEQFF. The CDR3 DNA sequence: TGCGCCAGCAGCTTGGAATCGCGACTAGCGGGCTACAATGAGCAGTTCTTC.